The 22 T cell receptor beta chains below all came from one sample that was sequenced in a study of cytomegalovirus exposure and HLA in healthy donors. The PCR had 60 Vbeta and 13 Jbeta primers. Generated by immunoSEQ multiplex PCR, the TCRdb table keeps only in-frame clones and is missing some. The sample holds approximately 170,000 clones, roughly 80% seen once. What was sequenced was PBMCs. These receptors all stem from a human donor in good health.

This clone was counted between two and nine times. V usage is TRBV2 and J usage is TRBJ2-7; TRBD1 aligns across 7 bases. The CDR3 runs to 13 residues. Trimming cost V 4 bases and J 3 bases; bases outside gene matches: 3. Germline V gene data show CDR1 as SNHLY and CDR2 as FYNNEI. The CDR3 bases are TGTGCCAGCAGTGGGGACAGCAACTACGAGCAGTACTTC. Amino acid sequence: CASSGDSNYEQYF.

This clone has just one count. The V and J genes are TRBV19 and TRBJ2-5; D is perhaps TRBD2 (5 bases). The CDR3 has 15 residues. Germline V gene data show CDR1 as LNHDA and CDR2 as SQIVND (reference sequence). The V and J ends lost 6 bases and 0 bases respectively, with 14 bases between them. This chain's CDR3 is CASSHWSGYQETQYF. The CDR3, as DNA: TGTGCCAGTAGCCACTGGTCGGGGTACCAAGAGACCCAGTACTTC.

The rearrangement links TRBV10-1 to TRBJ1-1; D possibly corresponds to TRBD1 (5 bases). The V gene lost 0 bases and the J gene lost 4 bases, with 6 bases spanning the gap. Germline V gene data show CDR1 as WNHNN and CDR2 as SYGVQD (reference sequence). The CDR3 sequence is 13 residues long. DNA for the CDR3: TGCGCCAGCAGTGAGTCCCAGGGCACTGAAGCTTTCTTT. This sequence encodes CASSESQGTEAFF.

The rearrangement links TRBV11-3 to TRBJ2-5; D uncertain. This CDR3 comprises 12 residues. Per germline, CDR1 SGHNT and CDR2 YENEEA. V dropped 4 bases and J dropped 4 bases, with 7 bases sitting between them. The DNA for the CDR3 is TGTGCCAGCAGCTACCGCGGAGAGACCCAGTACTTC. Translation gives CASSYRGETQYF.

This CDR3 is CASSPRKGGTEAFF. The CDR3 coding sequence is TGCGCCAGCAGCCCCCGCAAGGGGGGGACTGAAGCTTTCTTT. The chain joins TRBV4-3 to TRBJ1-1; the D gene is possibly TRBD1 (6 bases). The CDR3 contains 14 residues. With 4 bases removed from V and 5 bases from J, the gap between germline ends came to 14 bases. CDR1 and CDR2 from the germline V gene are LGHNA and YSLEER.

The chain combines TRBV27 with TRBJ2-1, with D unresolved. V was shortened by 5 bases and J by 3 bases, with 5 bases between the two germline ends. CDR1 and CDR2 (germline): MNHEY, SMNVEV (reference sequence). This CDR3 is built from 12 residues. The CDR3 nucleotides read TGTGCCAGCAGTGAGCGCTACAATGAGCAGTTCTTC. Amino acids: CASSERYNEQFF.

This clone was seen only once. The CDR3 DNA reads as TGCGCCAGCAGCTTGCTCGGGACAGGCTCTCGGAACATTCAGTACTTC. Protein: CASSLLGTGSRNIQYF. The rearrangement joins TRBV5-1 to TRBJ2-4; TRBD1 aligns across 8 bases. V shed 1 base and J 7 bases; nucleotides not matched to a gene: 10. The V gene's germline CDR1 is SGHRS and CDR2 YFSETQ. The CDR3 is 16 residues long.

The chain carries TRBV4-1 and TRBJ2-7; 10 bases match TRBD2. Germline assignment: CDR1 MGHRA and CDR2 YSYEKL. The ends lost 4 bases at V and 7 bases at J; junction bases unmatched: 10. This CDR3 is 15 amino acids long. In nucleotides, the CDR3 is TGCGCCAGCAGCCCAGCGGGGGGGGGACTTTGGGAGCAGTACTTC. Protein product: CASSPAGGGLWEQYF.

J is TRBJ2-1 and V is TRBV5-1, with 7 nucleotides matching TRBD1. Germline V lookup: CDR1 SGHRS, CDR2 YFSETQ. V dropped 4 bases and J dropped 5; count of bases not matched to a gene: 9. The CDR3 runs 15 residues. CDR3 nucleotide sequence: TGCGCCAGCAGCCCCTGGACAGGCAGGGACAATGAGCAGTTCTTC. This codes for CASSPWTGRDNEQFF.

The chain combines TRBV19 with TRBJ1-5; D uncertain. V lost 5 bases, J lost 2 bases, and 13 bases lay in between. CDR1 LNHDA and CDR2 SQIVND come from the germline V gene (reference sequence). The CDR3 runs 15 residues. CDR3 DNA: TGTGCCAGTAGTGCCCGGAGTTTGGGCAATCAGCCCCAGCATTTT. It is translated as CASSARSLGNQPQHF.

In this sample, this clone turned up a few times. CDR3 in amino acids: CATSMQGADGYTF. The DNA for the CDR3 is TGTGCCACATCCATGCAGGGGGCAGATGGCTACACCTTC. This chain links TRBV6-5 with TRBJ1-2; 8 bases fit TRBD1. Germline CDR1 and CDR2: MNHEY and SVGAGI. J lost 6 bases, V lost 10 bases, and 10 bases had no gene match. CDR3 length equals 13 residues.

The rearrangement joins TRBV5-1 to TRBJ2-2; TRBD1 matches 7 bases. CDR3 length: 16 amino acids. Germline CDR1 and CDR2: SGHRS and YFSETQ. Trimming at V came to 6 bases and at J to 0 bases, leaving 8 bases not matched to a gene. CDR3 sequence: CASTEMRGPNTGELFF. In nucleotides, the CDR3 is TGCGCCAGCACCGAAATGAGGGGGCCGAACACCGGGGAGCTGTTTTTT.

The rearrangement joins TRBV7-9 to TRBJ2-2; 7 nucleotides agree with TRBD2. The CDR3 length is 16 residues. Germline CDR1 is SEHNR and CDR2 is FQNEAQ (reference sequence). The junction had 11 bases not matched to a gene; V was cut back by 9 bases and J by 1 base. CDR3 in amino acids: CASTRGVDRNTGELFF. CDR3 nucleotides: TGTGCCAGTACCCGGGGGGTAGACAGGAACACCGGGGAGCTGTTTTTT.

V usage is TRBV9 and J usage is TRBJ2-3; D gene unclear. V was shortened by 0 bases and J by 2 bases, with 16 bases between the two germline ends. The germline CDR1 and CDR2 sequences are SGDLS and YYNGEE. The CDR3 spans 17 residues. CDR3: CASSVGQAKDFTDTQYF. The CDR3 DNA reads as TGTGCCAGCAGCGTAGGTCAGGCCAAAGATTTCACAGATACGCAGTATTTT. The full variable domain, rest sourced from reference TRBV9 and TRBJ2-3, is DSGVTQTPKHLITATGQRVTLRCSPRSGDLSVYWYQQSLDQGLQFLIQYYNGEERAKGNILERFSAQQFPDLHSELNLSSLELGDSALYFCASSVGQAKDFTDTQYFGPGTRLTVL.

The chain has TRBV18 and TRBJ1-2, with 8 bases fitting TRBD1. The V gene end was trimmed by 2 bases and the J gene end by 5 bases; junction bases not matched to a gene: 4. Per the germline V gene, CDR1 is KGHSH and CDR2 is LQKENI. This CDR3 has 14 residues. For the CDR3, the DNA is TGTGCCAGCTCACCAATGGGGACAGGATATGGCTACACCTTC. Protein sequence: CASSPMGTGYGYTF.

CDR3 nucleotides: TGTGCCAGCAGTATACGGACGGACTCAGGGGTATGGGGCTACACCTTC. Its protein product is CASSIRTDSGVWGYTF. The chain links TRBV27 to TRBJ1-2; the D gene is possibly TRBD1 (6 bases). Trimming shortened V by 5 bases and J by 8 bases, and 24 bases separated the two germline ends. This CDR3 spans 16 amino acids. Germline CDR1 and CDR2: MNHEY and SMNVEV (reference sequence).

This chain links TRBV5-1 with TRBJ2-2, with 8 bases identical to TRBD2. This CDR3 contains 14 residues. The V and J ends lost 3 bases and 4 bases, in that order; junction bases with no gene match: 2. Germline CDR1 SGHRS, CDR2 YFSETQ. The CDR3 DNA follows: TGCGCCAGCAGCTCCGGGGGGGCCACCGGGGAGCTGTTTTTT. It codes for CASSSGGATGELFF.

The chain uses TRBV25-1 and TRBJ2-3, with 9 bases aligning to TRBD2. J gave up 4 bases and V 2 bases, and 4 bases lay outside the gene matches. The CDR3 extends over 15 amino acids. Germline V gene data show CDR1 as MGHDK and CDR2 as SYGVNS. The CDR3 DNA reads TGTGCCAGCAGTGAAGGGCGGGGGGGCCCAGATACGCAGTATTTT. Translated, it gives CASSEGRGGPDTQYF.

As DNA, the CDR3 is TGTGCCAGCTCACCCTCGGGAGCGAACACTGAAGCTTTCTTT. Translation: CASSPSGANTEAFF. This chain uses TRBV18 with TRBJ1-1; no clear D gene. Deletions cut 3 bases from V and 1 base from J, with 9 bases between. The CDR3 is 14 amino acids. Germline CDR1 is KGHSH and CDR2 is LQKENI.

The chain uses TRBV27 and TRBJ2-5; 10 bases are shared with TRBD2. The trim removed 1 base at V and 3 bases at J, leaving 5 bases unmatched. The CDR3 sequence is 16 residues long. Germline V gene lookup returns CDR1 MNHEY and CDR2 SMNVEV (reference sequence). CDR3 nucleotides: TGTGCCAGCAGTTTATTTAGCGGGGGGCCAGAAGAGACCCAGTACTTC. Amino acids: CASSLFSGGPEETQYF.

The rearrangement joins TRBV14 to TRBJ2-1; 7 nucleotides align to TRBD2. CDR1 is SGHDN, CDR2 FVKESK, per germline. The CDR3 has 12 amino acids. V dropped 8 bases and J dropped 6; count of bases not matched to a gene: 4. In DNA form, the CDR3 reads TGTGCCAGCGGACTAGTGTTCAATGAGCAGTTCTTC. Translation: CASGLVFNEQFF.

The chain couples TRBV18 to TRBJ1-3, with 7 bases fitting TRBD1. CDR3 size: 15 residues. From germline, CDR1 is KGHSH and CDR2 LQKENI. V dropped 4 bases and J dropped 1; count of bases not matched to a gene: 4. CDR3 coding DNA: TGTGCCAGCTCACAGGGGGCCTTTTCTGGAAACACCATATATTTT. This translates into CASSQGAFSGNTIYF.